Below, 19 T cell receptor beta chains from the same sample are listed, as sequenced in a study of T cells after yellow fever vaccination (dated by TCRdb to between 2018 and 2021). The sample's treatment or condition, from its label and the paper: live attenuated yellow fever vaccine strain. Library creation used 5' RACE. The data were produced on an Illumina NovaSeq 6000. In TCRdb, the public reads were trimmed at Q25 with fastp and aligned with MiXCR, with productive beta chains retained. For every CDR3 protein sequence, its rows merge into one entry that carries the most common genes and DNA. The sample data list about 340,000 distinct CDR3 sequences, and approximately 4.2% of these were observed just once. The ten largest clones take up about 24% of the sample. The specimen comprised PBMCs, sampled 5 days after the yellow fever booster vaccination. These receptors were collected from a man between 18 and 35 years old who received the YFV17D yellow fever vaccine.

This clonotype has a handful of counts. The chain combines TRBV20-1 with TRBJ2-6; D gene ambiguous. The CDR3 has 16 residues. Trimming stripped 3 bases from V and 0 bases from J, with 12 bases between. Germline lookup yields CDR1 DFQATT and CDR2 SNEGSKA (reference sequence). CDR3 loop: CSASHGSNSGANVLTF. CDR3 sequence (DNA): TGCAGTGCTAGTCACGGATCCAACTCTGGGGCCAACGTCCTGACTTTC.

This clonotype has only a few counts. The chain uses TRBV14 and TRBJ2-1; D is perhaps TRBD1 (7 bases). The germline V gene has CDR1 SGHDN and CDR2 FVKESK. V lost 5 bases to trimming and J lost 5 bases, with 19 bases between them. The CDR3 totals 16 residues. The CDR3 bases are TGTGCCAGCAGCTCACCCAGGGGGGCGGCCCACAATGAGCAGTTCTTC. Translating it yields CASSSPRGAAHNEQFF.

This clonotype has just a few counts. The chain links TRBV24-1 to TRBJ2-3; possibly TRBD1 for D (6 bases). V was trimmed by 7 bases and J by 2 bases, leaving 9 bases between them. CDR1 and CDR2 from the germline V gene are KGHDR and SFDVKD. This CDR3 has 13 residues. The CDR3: CATSGQSTDTQYF. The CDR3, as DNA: TGTGCCACCAGCGGACAGTCCACAGATACGCAGTATTTT.

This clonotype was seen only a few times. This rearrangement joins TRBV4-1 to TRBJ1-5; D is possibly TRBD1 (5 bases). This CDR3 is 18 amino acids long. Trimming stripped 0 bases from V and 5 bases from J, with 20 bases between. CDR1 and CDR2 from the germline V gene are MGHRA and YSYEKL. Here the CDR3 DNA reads TGCGCCAGCAGCCAAGATCCGGGACTCCCCGGCCCAGATCAGCCCCAGCATTTT. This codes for CASSQDPGLPGPDQPQHF.

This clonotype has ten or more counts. CDR3 amino acids: CASSWGQGLYGEQFF. The CDR3 DNA follows: TGTGCCAGCAGCTGGGGACAGGGATTGTATGGTGAGCAGTTCTTC. The chain recombines TRBV11-2 with TRBJ2-1, with 9 nucleotides matching TRBD1. CDR1 SGHAT and CDR2 FQNNGV come from the germline V gene. This CDR3 is 15 amino acids long. V trimming: 4 bases; J trimming: 9 bases; junction bases outside the gene matches: 10.

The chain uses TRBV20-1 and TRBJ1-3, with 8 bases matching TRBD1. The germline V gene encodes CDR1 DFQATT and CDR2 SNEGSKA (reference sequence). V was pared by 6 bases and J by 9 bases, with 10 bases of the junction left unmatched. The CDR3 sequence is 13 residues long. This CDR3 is CSARQGLSSTIYF. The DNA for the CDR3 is TGCAGTGCACGACAGGGGCTGTCCTCCACCATATATTTT.

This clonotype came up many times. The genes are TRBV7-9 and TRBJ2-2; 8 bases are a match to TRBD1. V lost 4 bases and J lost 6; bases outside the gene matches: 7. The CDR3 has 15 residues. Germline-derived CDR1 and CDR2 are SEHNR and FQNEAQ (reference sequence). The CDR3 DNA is TGTGCCAGCAGCTCTGCGGACAGGGCTTCCGGGGAGCTGTTTTTT. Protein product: CASSSADRASGELFF.

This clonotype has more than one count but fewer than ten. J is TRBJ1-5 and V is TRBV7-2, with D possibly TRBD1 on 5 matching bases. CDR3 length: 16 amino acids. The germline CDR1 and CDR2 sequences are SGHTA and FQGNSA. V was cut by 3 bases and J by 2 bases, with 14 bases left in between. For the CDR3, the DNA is TGTGCCAGCAGCTTGTCCGGGACGATGGGCAATCAGCCCCAGCATTTT. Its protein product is CASSLSGTMGNQPQHF.

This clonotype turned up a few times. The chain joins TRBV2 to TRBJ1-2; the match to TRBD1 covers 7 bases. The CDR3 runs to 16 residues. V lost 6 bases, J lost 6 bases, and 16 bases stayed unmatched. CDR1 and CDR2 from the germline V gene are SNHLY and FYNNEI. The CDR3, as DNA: TGTGCCAGCAGACCCTTAAGGCGACAGGGTGGAAATGGCTACACCTTC. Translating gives CASRPLRRQGGNGYTF.

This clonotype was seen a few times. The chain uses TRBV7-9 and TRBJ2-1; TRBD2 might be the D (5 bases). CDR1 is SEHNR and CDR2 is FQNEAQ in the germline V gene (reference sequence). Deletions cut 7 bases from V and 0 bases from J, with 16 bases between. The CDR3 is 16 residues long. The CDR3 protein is CASIEGQYSSYNEQFF. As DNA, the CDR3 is TGTGCCAGCATCGAGGGTCAGTACAGCTCCTACAATGAGCAGTTCTTC.

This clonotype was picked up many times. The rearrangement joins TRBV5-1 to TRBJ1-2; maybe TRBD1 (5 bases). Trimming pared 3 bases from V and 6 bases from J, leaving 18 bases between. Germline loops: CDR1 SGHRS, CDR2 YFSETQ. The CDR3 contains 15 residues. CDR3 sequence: CASSSSNRKEDGYTF. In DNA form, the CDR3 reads TGCGCCAGCAGCTCAAGCAACAGGAAGGAGGATGGCTACACCTTC.

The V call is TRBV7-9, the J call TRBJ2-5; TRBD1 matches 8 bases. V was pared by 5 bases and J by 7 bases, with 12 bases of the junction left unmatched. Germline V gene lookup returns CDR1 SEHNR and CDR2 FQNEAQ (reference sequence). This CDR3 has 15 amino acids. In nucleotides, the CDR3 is TGTGCCAGCAGCGCCCCACAGGGGGGAGATCGGACCCAGTACTTC. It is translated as CASSAPQGGDRTQYF.

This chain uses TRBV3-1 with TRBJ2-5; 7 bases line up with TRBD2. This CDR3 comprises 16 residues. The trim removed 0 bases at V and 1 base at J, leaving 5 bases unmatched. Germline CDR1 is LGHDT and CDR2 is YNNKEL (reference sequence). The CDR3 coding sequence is TGTGCCAGCAGCCAAGATTCTGCTAGCGGCCAAGAGACCCAGTACTTC. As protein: CASSQDSASGQETQYF.

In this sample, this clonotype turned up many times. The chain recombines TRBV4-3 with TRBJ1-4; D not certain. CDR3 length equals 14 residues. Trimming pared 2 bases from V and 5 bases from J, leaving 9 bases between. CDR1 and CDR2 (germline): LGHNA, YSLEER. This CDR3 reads CASSQNTENEKLFF. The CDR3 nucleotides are TGCGCCAGCAGCCAAAACACGGAAAATGAAAAACTGTTTTTT.

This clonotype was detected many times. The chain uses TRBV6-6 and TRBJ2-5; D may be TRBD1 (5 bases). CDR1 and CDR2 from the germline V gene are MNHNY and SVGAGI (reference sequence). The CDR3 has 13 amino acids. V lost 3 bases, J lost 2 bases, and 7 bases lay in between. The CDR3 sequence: CASSYSGQETQYF. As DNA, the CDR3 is TGTGCCAGCAGTTATTCAGGGCAAGAGACCCAGTACTTC.

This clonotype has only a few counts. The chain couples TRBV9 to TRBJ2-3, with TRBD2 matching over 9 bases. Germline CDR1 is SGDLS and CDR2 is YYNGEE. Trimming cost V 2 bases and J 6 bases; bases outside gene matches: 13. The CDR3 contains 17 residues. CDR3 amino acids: CASSVGSGGLLGDTQYF. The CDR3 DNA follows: TGTGCCAGCAGCGTCGGTAGCGGGGGCCTCCTAGGGGATACGCAGTATTTT.

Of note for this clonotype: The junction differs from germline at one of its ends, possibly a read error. The CDR3 spells CSARPQAMNSEAFF. The DNA for the CDR3 is TGCAGTGCTAGGCCGCAGGCGATGAACTCTGAAGCTTTCTTT. The chain combines TRBV20-1 with TRBJ1-1; no definite D call. Germline values: CDR1 DFQATT, CDR2 SNEGSKA (reference sequence). The CDR3 consists of 14 residues.

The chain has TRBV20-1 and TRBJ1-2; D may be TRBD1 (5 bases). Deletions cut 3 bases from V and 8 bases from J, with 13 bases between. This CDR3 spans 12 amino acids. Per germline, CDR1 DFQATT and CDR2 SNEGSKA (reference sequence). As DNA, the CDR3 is TGCAGTGCTAGTGACGGGACCGACGGCTACACCTTC. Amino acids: CSASDGTDGYTF.

The CDR3 reads CASGQGSGYTF. The CDR3 bases are TGTGCCAGCGGACAGGGGAGCGGCTACACCTTC. The gene calls are TRBV7-9 and TRBJ1-2; 9 nucleotides align to TRBD1. Germline CDR1 is SEHNR and CDR2 is FQNEAQ (reference sequence). The trim removed 8 bases at V and 8 bases at J, leaving 3 bases unmatched. The CDR3 is 11 amino acids.